This paragraph covers one T cell receptor (beta chain) sequence. Original data processing: Reference gene primer amplification yielded estimated nucleated cell counts. TCRdb's copy holds only in-frame clones and misses some; the assay was immunoSEQ multiplex PCR. V and J calls and clone size are copied from that table; D and trimming were computed from the DNA. The sample carries about 140,000 clones, 65% to 80% recorded once. CDR3 length: 15 amino acids. Germline V gene data show CDR1 as LNHDA and CDR2 as SQIVND (reference sequence). V was cut by 1 base and J by 4 bases, with 11 bases left in between. The sample belongs to a study of blood T cell repertoires in COVID-19. Study-level background: The United States, Italy and Spain supplied acute and convalescent COVID-19 samples. PBMCs, B-cell-depleted T cells, or T cells provided the cDNA or gDNA that made up the material.

This sequence was found in a woman aged 55-70 years with acute or convalescent COVID-19. The rearrangement joins TRBV19 to TRBJ1-5; D not certain. The material sequenced was peripheral blood. This CDR3 reads CASSIAHTRNQPQHF. CDR3 in DNA: TGTGCCAGTAGTATAGCTCACACCAGGAATCAGCCCCAGCATTTT.